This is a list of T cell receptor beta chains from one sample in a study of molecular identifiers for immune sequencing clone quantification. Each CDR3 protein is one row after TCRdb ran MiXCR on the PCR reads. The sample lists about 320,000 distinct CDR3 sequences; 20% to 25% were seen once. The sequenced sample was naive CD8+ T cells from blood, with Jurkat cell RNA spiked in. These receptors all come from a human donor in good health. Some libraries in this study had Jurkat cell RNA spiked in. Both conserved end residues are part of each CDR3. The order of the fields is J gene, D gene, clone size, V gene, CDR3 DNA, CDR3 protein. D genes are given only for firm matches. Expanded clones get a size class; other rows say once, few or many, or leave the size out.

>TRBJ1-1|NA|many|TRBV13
TGTGCCAGCAGCTTCATCACAGGGAATACTGAAGCTTTCTTT
CASSFITGNTEAFF
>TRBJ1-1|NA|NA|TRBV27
TGTGCCAGCAGACCATTGTTGAACACTGAAACTTTCTTT
CASRPLLNTETFF
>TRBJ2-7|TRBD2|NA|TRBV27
TGTGCCAGCACCTGGGGGTACATCGCGGGAGCCGCTCGGGAGCAGTACTTC
CASTWGYIAGAAREQYF
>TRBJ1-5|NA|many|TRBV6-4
TGTGCCAGCAGTGACGGCAGCAATCAGCCCCAGCATTTT
CASSDGSNQPQHF
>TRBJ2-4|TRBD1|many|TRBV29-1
TGCAGCGTGATGGACAGGCAAGGCATTCAGTACTTC
CSVMDRQGIQYF
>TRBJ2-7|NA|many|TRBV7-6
TGTGCCAGCAGCTTATACAGGGACGGGCTGGGGGAGCAGTACTTC
CASSLYRDGLGEQYF
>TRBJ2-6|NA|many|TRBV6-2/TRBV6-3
TGTGCCAGCAGTTACCTGGGGGTCTCTGGGGCCAACGTCCTGACTTTC
CASSYLGVSGANVLTF
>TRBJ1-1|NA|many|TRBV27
TGTGCCAGCAGTTTCGGCCTATCTAACACTGAAGCTTTCTTT
CASSFGLSNTEAFF
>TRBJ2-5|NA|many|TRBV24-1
TGTGCCACCAGTGACTCGACAAGGGGCGCGGTACCTCACCAAGAGACCCAGTACTTC
CATSDSTRGAVPHQETQYF
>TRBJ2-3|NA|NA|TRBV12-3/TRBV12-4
TGTGCCAGCAGTTTGAACGGGCCCACAGATACGCAGTATTTT
CASSLNGPTDTQYF
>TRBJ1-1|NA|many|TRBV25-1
TGTGCCAGCAGTATTACAGAGAACACTGAAGCTTTCTTT
CASSITENTEAFF
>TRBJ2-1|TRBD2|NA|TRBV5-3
TGCGCCAGCAGCTTGTACAGCGGGGGACTCGATGAGCAGTTCTTC
CASSLYSGGLDEQFF
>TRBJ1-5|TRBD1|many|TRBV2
TGTGCCAGCAGGGCCCGACAGGGATCGAGAATCGATCAGCCCCAGCATTTT
CASRARQGSRIDQPQHF
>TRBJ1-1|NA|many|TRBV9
TGTGCCAGCAACAGAGGACAGATGAACACTGAAGCTTTCTTT
CASNRGQMNTEAFF
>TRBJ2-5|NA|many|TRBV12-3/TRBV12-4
TGTGCCAGCAGTGCCAGGGGGGGACAAGAGACCCAGTACTTC
CASSARGGQETQYF
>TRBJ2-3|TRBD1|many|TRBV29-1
TGCAGCGTTTTTTGGGACAGGGTGGCAGATACGCAGTATTTT
CSVFWDRVADTQYF
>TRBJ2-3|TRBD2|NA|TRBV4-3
TGCGCCAGCAGCCAAGAGGGGCTAGCGGGGCTATCCACAGATACGCAGTATTTT
CASSQEGLAGLSTDTQYF